This TCR beta chain originates from a study of read filtering for tumor transcriptome and immune sequencing. About the study: R-ISS stage counts were eight or nine for I, about 16 for II, six or seven for III. Study observations and caveats: Correlation between methods rose after single-read clonotypes were removed.

This CDR3 has 17 residues. From germline, CDR1 is KGHSH and CDR2 LQKENI. This library used roughly 400 ng RNA and molecular barcoded adaptors spanning alpha/delta and beta/gamma chains. From the reads, TCRdb called clonotypes with MiXCR, one entry per CDR3 protein. The sample carries 42,000 or so distinct CDR3 sequences, around 15% recorded once. At the time of active disease, bone marrow was collected from every patient. Note on this clonotype: Its antigen is still unknown. Sequence at one end of the junction differs from germline and may be a read error.

The sequenced sample was a population of CD138-negative cells sorted from bone marrow. This TCR derives from a donor at least 40 years old with multiple myeloma. The chain links TRBV18 to TRBJ1-3, with D possibly TRBD1 on 5 matching bases. As DNA, the CDR3 is TGTGCCAGCCCACCACCGGTCAGGGTCGCGTCTGTAAACACCATATATTTT. Translation: CASPPPVRVASVNTIYF.